The rows below give T cell receptor beta chains drawn from one sample of a study of cytomegalovirus exposure and HLA in healthy donors. The data were produced by immunoSEQ multiplex PCR, yet TCRdb's version contains in-frame clones alone and is incomplete. The repertoire holds roughly 170,000 clones, with about 82% as singletons. Sequenced sample: PBMCs. These receptors were collected from a female donor in good health and CMV-seronegative. Both conserved end residues are part of each CDR3. D genes are given only for firm matches. For some rows the clone size is stated as once, few or many, or as a class when expanded; others skip it.

V gene	J gene	clone size	D gene	CDR3 DNA	CDR3 protein
TRBV30	TRBJ1-1	once	.	TGTGCCTGGAGTGTACAATTTGAAGCTTTCTTT	CAWSVQFEAFF
TRBV18	TRBJ2-2	.	TRBD2	TGTGCCAGCTCACCACCGACGGGGGGAAACACCGGGGAGCTGTTTTTT	CASSPPTGGNTGELFF
TRBV5-1	TRBJ1-1	.	.	TGCGCCAGCAGACTGGGTGACGGAGAGAGAGGCACTGAAGCTTTCTTT	CASRLGDGERGTEAFF
TRBV18	TRBJ1-6	.	.	TGTGCCAGCTCACTTTTCGCCCCGTCAGGGCCCTATAATTCACCCCTCCACTTT	CASSLFAPSGPYNSPLHF
TRBV28	TRBJ2-7	.	.	TGTGCCAGCACCCATAGCTCCTACGAGCAGTACTTC	CASTHSSYEQYF
TRBV29-1	TRBJ2-5	.	.	TGCAGCGCCGCGCGGAGTACCCTAGAGACCCAGTACTTC	CSAARSTLETQYF
TRBV6-5	TRBJ2-7	.	.	TGTGCCAGCAGCGCGGCTTTAGGCAAGCAGTACTTC	CASSAALGKQYF
TRBV7-9	TRBJ2-7	.	.	TGTGCCAGCAGCGCCCGCCAGGTGGCTTCCTACGAGCAGTACTTC	CASSARQVASYEQYF
TRBV7-6	TRBJ2-1	.	.	TGTGCCAGCAGCTTAGCGGGAGATTTCGGGAATGAGCAGTTCTTC	CASSLAGDFGNEQFF
TRBV2	TRBJ2-3	.	.	TGTGCCAGCACCAAAGACTACACAGATACGCAGTATTTT	CASTKDYTDTQYF
TRBV30	TRBJ1-1	.	.	TGTGCCTGGAGTGTCCTCCTGGAGAGCGAAGCTTTCTTT	CAWSVLLESEAFF
TRBV7-2	TRBJ2-3	.	.	TGTGCCAGCAGCCGGAGGGCAGATACGCAGTATTTT	CASSRRADTQYF
TRBV4-3	TRBJ2-2	.	TRBD2	TGCGCCAGCAGCCAAGCTAGTGGGAGGGCGTACACCGGGGAGCTGTTTTTT	CASSQASGRAYTGELFF
TRBV25-1	TRBJ2-7	.	.	TGTGCCAGCACAACAGGGGGGGCTAACGAGCAGTACTTC	CASTTGGANEQYF
TRBV7-3	TRBJ2-7	.	TRBD1	TGTGCCAGCAGCTCGACAGGGCCTATACAGTACTTC	CASSSTGPIQYF
TRBV28	TRBJ2-7	few	TRBD2	TGTGCCAGCAGTTTACGTGCGGCTAGCGGGAGCTACGAGCAGTACTTC	CASSLRAASGSYEQYF
TRBV25-1	TRBJ2-1	.	TRBD2	TGTGCCAGCACTTCGGCGGGAGTGAACAATGAGCAGTTCTTC	CASTSAGVNNEQFF
TRBV7-3	TRBJ1-3	.	.	TGTGCCAGCAGCTCGCGGACAGGAAACACCATATATTTT	CASSSRTGNTIYF
TRBV7-9	TRBJ2-7	.	TRBD2	TGTGCCAGCAGCTTGGGGGGGGGTTACGAGCAGTACTTC	CASSLGGGYEQYF
TRBV7-5	TRBJ2-2	.	.	TGTGTCAGAAGCACTGTAGCGGGGTACTATACCGGGGAGCTGTTTTTT	CVRSTVAGYYTGELFF
TRBV11-2	TRBJ1-1	.	.	TGTGCCAGCCGGGTGGGGAACACTGAAGCTTTCTTT	CASRVGNTEAFF
TRBV5-1	TRBJ1-2	.	TRBD1	TGCGCCAGCAGCTCCTCGGCAGGGGGCGGCTACACCTTC	CASSSSAGGGYTF
TRBV18	TRBJ1-1	.	TRBD1	TGTGCCAGCTCACCGGCTTGGATGAAAGTTAGGGGGCGCGGCACTGAAGCTCTCTTT	CASSPAWMKVRGRGTEALF
TRBV7-2	TRBJ2-3	.	.	TGTGCCAGCAGCTCCCGAATCCGGACTGCTACGCAGTATTTT	CASSSRIRTATQYF
TRBV9	TRBJ1-2	.	TRBD1	TGTGCCAGCAGCGTTGGACAGGGCTATGGCTACACCTTC	CASSVGQGYGYTF
TRBV19	TRBJ2-7	.	TRBD1	TGTGCCAGTAGTACAAGGACAGGGGGCTACGAGCAGTACTTC	CASSTRTGGYEQYF
TRBV11-2	TRBJ1-2	.	.	TGTGCCAGCAGCCAAAGGACGGGAGGGCGTGGCTACACCTTC	CASSQRTGGRGYTF
TRBV11-2	TRBJ2-1	.	TRBD2	TGTGCCAGCAGCTCCCGGGAGGGTGGTTCACCTAGATATGAGCAGTTCTTC	CASSSREGGSPRYEQFF
TRBV5-1	TRBJ2-3	.	.	TGCGCCAGCAGCTCGGGACTTTCCACAGATACGCAGTATTTT	CASSSGLSTDTQYF
TRBV7-2	TRBJ2-7	few	TRBD1	TGTGCCAGCGGACCGGGACAGGGAAGGAAGCAGTACTTC	CASGPGQGRKQYF
TRBV7-8	TRBJ1-3	few	.	TGTGCCAGCAGCTTAGCCCCAGGCTCCTCTGGAAACACCATATATTTT	CASSLAPGSSGNTIYF
TRBV6-6	TRBJ1-2	.	.	TGTGCCAGCAGCCAGCAACAGGAGGGGGGCTACACCTTC	CASSQQQEGGYTF
TRBV4-2	TRBJ2-7	.	.	TGTGCCAGCAGCCAGGAGACTAGGTGGCGTAACGAGCAGTACTTC	CASSQETRWRNEQYF
TRBV9	TRBJ1-4	once	.	TGTGCCAGCAGCCCCCTGACGGAGGGAAAACTGTTTTTT	CASSPLTEGKLFF
TRBV18	TRBJ2-3	.	.	TGTGCCAGCTCACCACCGTCGGTAGATACGCAGTATTTT	CASSPPSVDTQYF
TRBV7-7	TRBJ2-2	.	.	TGTGCCAGCAGCTTAGCGCTCGGTTCTCCCGGGGAGCTGTTTTTT	CASSLALGSPGELFF
TRBV30	TRBJ2-7	.	.	TGTGCCTGGAAGCTACCTACAGTTACCTACGAGCAGTACTTC	CAWKLPTVTYEQYF
TRBV7-2	TRBJ1-3	.	.	TGTGCCAGCAGCCCAACGGGGGGCTACTCTGGAAACACCATATATTTT	CASSPTGGYSGNTIYF
TRBV27	TRBJ2-3	.	.	TGTGCCAGCAGTTTTACAGGATTCACAGATACGCAGTATTTT	CASSFTGFTDTQYF
TRBV6-4	TRBJ2-3	.	TRBD2	TGTGCCAGCAGCCCGACTAGCGGGGGGATACGTAGCACAGATACGCAGTATTTT	CASSPTSGGIRSTDTQYF
TRBV27	TRBJ1-2	few	.	TGTGCCAGCAGTCCATTGATTCAGGGGCGGCACTACTATGGCTACACCTTC	CASSPLIQGRHYYGYTF
TRBV9	TRBJ1-6	few	TRBD1	TGTGCCAGCACCGGACAGGGAGGTTCACCCCTCCACTTT	CASTGQGGSPLHF
TRBV7-9	TRBJ2-1	.	TRBD1	TGTGCCAGCAGCTCCCAACCGGGACAGGTGCGCGTAAGGCACAATGAGCAGTTCTTC	CASSSQPGQVRVRHNEQFF
TRBV5-6	TRBJ2-1	.	.	TGTGCCAGCAGCTTGTTGGGGAGCGGAGACGGCAATGAGCAGTTCTTC	CASSLLGSGDGNEQFF
TRBV19	TRBJ2-5	.	TRBD1	TGTGCCAGTGGAACAGGGGGTAGTCGGACCCAGTACTTC	CASGTGGSRTQYF
TRBV6-4	TRBJ1-5	.	TRBD1	TGTGCCAGCAGTGACGGGTTGGACAGGAAAAGCAATCAGCCCCAGCATTTT	CASSDGLDRKSNQPQHF
TRBV11-1	TRBJ2-5	.	TRBD2	TGTGCCAGCAGCCTCTCCTTAGCGGGACAAGAGACCCAGTACTTC	CASSLSLAGQETQYF
TRBV9	TRBJ2-4	medium-sized	.	TGTGCCAGCAGCGGAGAAAAGATGCACATTCAGTACTTC	CASSGEKMHIQYF
TRBV5-1	TRBJ2-3	.	.	TGCGCCAGCAGCTTGAACGCTTCTCCCCGGAGCACAGATACGCAGTATTTT	CASSLNASPRSTDTQYF
TRBV4-1	TRBJ2-3	.	.	TGCGCCAGCACCGCAAGGGTAGGGCTATTAAAGGGGGATACGCAGTATTTT	CASTARVGLLKGDTQYF
TRBV25-1	TRBJ1-1	.	.	TGTGCCAGCAGTGAGGGAGTCGGAGCTTTCTTT	CASSEGVGAFF
TRBV19	TRBJ1-1	.	.	TGTGCCAGTAGTATCCCCAGGATGAACACTGAAGCTTTCTTT	CASSIPRMNTEAFF
TRBV28	TRBJ2-2	.	TRBD2	TGTGCCAGCAGTTTAATGCTAGGGACTAGCGTGGCCGGGGAGCTGTTTTTT	CASSLMLGTSVAGELFF